A selection of T cell receptor beta chains follows, all from one sample in a study of OX40 agonist ivuxolimab in advanced cancers. Method: immunoSEQ multiplex PCR; TCRdb's copy keeps in-frame clones and lacks some. The sample holds 100,000 or so clones, about nine tenths seen once. Specimen: CD4+ or CD8+ T cells sorted from blood, collected in a trial of the OX40 agonist ivuxolimab. Receptors were obtained from an adult with an advanced solid tumor such as melanoma, head and neck, liver or kidney cancer. CDR3s include the opening cysteine and the closing phenylalanine or tryptophan. The D gene is left open where the match is weak. A clone size is listed for some rows: how often the clone was seen (once, few, many), or a class if it is expanded.

NA	TRBJ1-4	NA	TRBV6-5	TGTGCCAGCAGTTACTCAGGGGGGGTTAATGAAAAACTGTTTTTT	CASSYSGGVNEKLFF
once	TRBJ2-1	NA	TRBV7-9	TGTGCCAGCAGCAATAGGGACACCACCTCCTACAATGAGCAGTTCTTC	CASSNRDTTSYNEQFF
NA	TRBJ2-3	NA	TRBV5-1	TGCGCCAGCAGCGCGGGCCGAGACACAGATACGCAGTATTTT	CASSAGRDTDTQYF
NA	TRBJ2-5	NA	TRBV7-8	TGTGCCAGCAGCTTAGTTCGGGCACAAGAGACCCAGTACTTC	CASSLVRAQETQYF
few	TRBJ2-1	TRBD2	TRBV10-1	TGCGCCAGCAGTGAGCCGGGACTAGTGAGTTATGAGCAGTTCTTC	CASSEPGLVSYEQFF
NA	TRBJ2-1	TRBD2	TRBV29-1	TGCAGCGGTCGGAGGGAGGGCCTGTACAATGAGCAGTTCTTC	CSGRREGLYNEQFF
NA	TRBJ2-5	TRBD2	TRBV7-3	TGTGCCAGCAGCCCCCAGGGACTAGAGGAGACCCAGTACTTC	CASSPQGLEETQYF
many	TRBJ2-7	NA	TRBV5-4	TGTGCCAGCAGCCGCATGTTTCAGGCAGCCGAGCAGTACTTC	CASSRMFQAAEQYF
NA	TRBJ1-2	NA	TRBV19	TGTGCCAGTAGTCGAGAGGGAAGGGTAGACTATGGCTACACCTTC	CASSREGRVDYGYTF
NA	TRBJ1-5	TRBD1	TRBV2	TGTGCCAGCAGTGTCACAGGGGGTTCTTTTCAGCCCCAGCATTTT	CASSVTGGSFQPQHF
NA	TRBJ2-7	TRBD1	TRBV23-1	TGCGCCAGCAGCCACCGTCGGGACAGGTACGAGCAGTACTTC	CASSHRRDRYEQYF
NA	TRBJ2-5	TRBD2	TRBV7-2	TGTGCCAGCAGCGGGACTAGCGGGGCGCCGCAGACCCAGTACTTC	CASSGTSGAPQTQYF
NA	TRBJ2-7	TRBD1	TRBV5-1	TGCGCCAGCAGTTTTCAGGGGGCGCAATCAGCCGAGCAGTACTTC	CASSFQGAQSAEQYF
NA	TRBJ1-3	TRBD1	TRBV9	TGTGCCAGCAGCAACGGACAGGCACCCTCTGGAAACACCATATATTTT	CASSNGQAPSGNTIYF
NA	TRBJ1-5	NA	TRBV28	TGTGCCAGCAGTTCCTCTCAGGGAGGCAATCAGCCCCAGCATTTT	CASSSSQGGNQPQHF
NA	TRBJ2-1	NA	TRBV18	TGTGCCAGCTCACCACGAGATGAGCAGTTCTTC	CASSPRDEQFF
NA	TRBJ1-1	TRBD1	TRBV18	TGTGCCAGCTCACCGCATAGACAGGGGGTCATGAACACTGAAGCTTTCTTT	CASSPHRQGVMNTEAFF
NA	TRBJ2-4	NA	TRBV19	TGTGCCAGTAGTATTGACAGTCTAGCCAAAAACATTCAGTACTTC	CASSIDSLAKNIQYF
NA	TRBJ1-5	NA	TRBV30	TGTGCCTGGAGTGTAAGGGGGTCTCAGCCCCAGCATTTT	CAWSVRGSQPQHF
NA	TRBJ2-1	NA	TRBV7-2	TGTGCCAGCAGCATTGGGATCGTCAATGAGCAGTTCTTC	CASSIGIVNEQFF
NA	TRBJ1-1	TRBD1	TRBV2	TGTGCCAGCAGTGAAGCCCTAGGACAGGGGATGACTGAAGCTTTCTTT	CASSEALGQGMTEAFF
NA	TRBJ2-7	NA	TRBV27	TGTGCCAGCAGGAAGGGGGCGGGGCACGAGCAGTACTTC	CASRKGAGHEQYF
NA	TRBJ2-5	TRBD2	TRBV2	TGTGCCAGCAGTAATCCGGGACTAGCGGGAGCGGGTGAGACCCAGTACTTC	CASSNPGLAGAGETQYF
NA	TRBJ2-1	TRBD2	TRBV27	TGTGCCAGCAGTACCTCACTAGCGGGATTAAATGAGCAGTTCTTC	CASSTSLAGLNEQFF
NA	TRBJ2-1	NA	TRBV2	TGTGCCAGCAGTCGACAGGAGAGCTCCTACAATGAGCAGTTCTTC	CASSRQESSYNEQFF
NA	TRBJ2-5	TRBD1	TRBV28	TGTGCCAGTAAAACAGGGGGGCAAGAGACCCAGTACTTC	CASKTGGQETQYF
NA	TRBJ2-2	TRBD2	TRBV19	TGTGCCAGTCTAAATAGCGGGAGCACCGGGGAGCTGTTTTTT	CASLNSGSTGELFF
NA	TRBJ2-2	NA	TRBV5-4	TGTGCCAGCAGCTTGTCGGTCCCCGGGGAGCTGTTTTTT	CASSLSVPGELFF
NA	TRBJ2-1	TRBD2	TRBV19	TGTGCCAGTAGTATAGGACTAGCGTTATTGAGCTCCTACAATGAGCAGTTCTTC	CASSIGLALLSSYNEQFF
NA	TRBJ1-1	NA	TRBV11-2	TGTGCCAGCAGCCCTAGGCAGGGCAGGAACACTGAAGCTTTCTTT	CASSPRQGRNTEAFF
NA	TRBJ2-7	TRBD2	TRBV11-2	TGTGCCAGCAGCTTACAGCGCGGGAGCCACGAGCAGTACTTC	CASSLQRGSHEQYF
NA	TRBJ2-3	NA	TRBV7-2	TGTGCCAGCAGCTTTGGGTCTAGCACAGATACGCAGTATTTT	CASSFGSSTDTQYF
NA	TRBJ1-5	TRBD1	TRBV18	TGTGCCAGCTCACTAACAGGGGGCACTCAGCCCCAGCATTTT	CASSLTGGTQPQHF
NA	TRBJ2-5	NA	TRBV11-1	TGTGCCAGCAGTCCCCGACAAGTGGGGGAGACCCAGTACTTC	CASSPRQVGETQYF
NA	TRBJ2-7	TRBD2	TRBV28	TGTGCCAGCAGTTCGGCTAGCGGGCAGGCCTACGAGCAGTACTTC	CASSSASGQAYEQYF
NA	TRBJ2-1	TRBD1	TRBV28	TGTGCCAGCAGCACGGGACAGGGGGCGTGGAATGAGCAGTTCTTC	CASSTGQGAWNEQFF
NA	TRBJ2-2	TRBD2	TRBV29-1	TGCAGCGTTCTAGGGAGGGCCTCCGGGGAGCTGTTTTTT	CSVLGRASGELFF
NA	TRBJ1-5	TRBD1	TRBV29-1	TGCAGCGTTGAAAGGACAGGGGGCAATCAGCCCCAGCATTTT	CSVERTGGNQPQHF
NA	TRBJ2-7	NA	TRBV6-5	TGTGCCAGCAGCCGCGGGACTCCCAGGGACAAGCAGTACTTC	CASSRGTPRDKQYF
NA	TRBJ2-1	NA	TRBV5-4	TGTGCCAGCAGCCGAGACCAGGTAAAGATAAATGAGCAGTTCTTC	CASSRDQVKINEQFF
NA	TRBJ2-5	NA	TRBV15	TGTGCCACCAGCAGAGCCCCCAGGGCTGGGCAAGAGACCCAGTACTTC	CATSRAPRAGQETQYF
NA	TRBJ1-1	TRBD1	TRBV11-2	TGTGCCAGCAGCTGGCCAGGGGGTGGCGGGCCGAACACTGAAGCTTTCTTT	CASSWPGGGGPNTEAFF
once	TRBJ1-2	NA	TRBV21-1	TGTGCCAAACCCGGGGACATTTTCCGGACCTATGGCTACACCTTC	CAKPGDIFRTYGYTF
NA	TRBJ2-3	TRBD2	TRBV18	TGTGCCAGCTCCCCCCGGCGGGGGGTGAGCACAGATACGCAGTATTTT	CASSPRRGVSTDTQYF
NA	TRBJ2-2	NA	TRBV27	TGTGCCAGCAGCCGGGCACAGGGCAACACCGGGGAGCTGTTTTTT	CASSRAQGNTGELFF
NA	TRBJ1-3	TRBD1	TRBV5-1	TGCGCCAGCAGCTGGACGGGACAGGGTTCTGGAAACACCATATATTTT	CASSWTGQGSGNTIYF
NA	TRBJ2-7	NA	TRBV7-2	TGTGCCAGCAGCTTACAGAGCTCCTACGAGCAGTACTTC	CASSLQSSYEQYF
few	TRBJ2-7	TRBD2	TRBV5-1	TGCGCCAGCAGTACCCTAGCGGGGTACGAGCAGTACTTC	CASSTLAGYEQYF
NA	TRBJ1-3	TRBD1	TRBV9	TGTGCCAGCAGCACTGGGACAGGGGGCTCTGGAAACACCATATATTTT	CASSTGTGGSGNTIYF
NA	TRBJ1-4	NA	TRBV4-1	TGCGCCAGCAGCCAAGTGGGCAGCCGGAACGAAAAACTGTTTTTT	CASSQVGSRNEKLFF
NA	TRBJ2-5	NA	TRBV5-1	TGCGCCAGCAGCAGAGGCTCGGAACAAGAGACCCAGTACTTC	CASSRGSEQETQYF
NA	TRBJ2-5	TRBD2	TRBV4-3	TGCGCCAGCAGCCAAGGTAATAGCGGGAGAACGGAGACCCAGTACTTC	CASSQGNSGRTETQYF
NA	TRBJ2-7	NA	TRBV20-1	TGCAGTGCCCGGAGGGGTGTCGAGCAGTACTTC	CSARRGVEQYF